The T cell receptor (beta chain) under discussion was sequenced for a study of cytomegalovirus exposure and HLA in healthy donors. Notes on the study in general: A previous analysis found most TCR beta V segments productive roughly 87% or roughly 30% of the time. The study listed roughly 160 cytomegalovirus-associated TCR beta chains.

PCR was performed using 60 Vbeta and 13 Jbeta primers. Some clones are missing from TCRdb's copy, which holds only in-frame ones; the method was immunoSEQ multiplex PCR. The data hold around 95,000 clones, with around four fifths observed a single time. This clone occurred once. Its antigen is still unknown. Sequences were obtained from PBMCs. The TCR originated in a woman aged 35 to 49 in good health and CMV-seropositive.

This chain's CDR3 is CASRVAGVNEQFF. Written as DNA, the CDR3 is TGTGCCAGCAGGGTAGCGGGAGTTAATGAGCAGTTCTTC. The rearrangement links TRBV7-9 to TRBJ2-1; 9 bases align to TRBD2. CDR1 and CDR2 from the germline V gene are SEHNR and FQNEAQ (reference sequence). J lost 7 bases, V lost 6 bases, and 4 bases had no gene match. There are 13 residues in the CDR3.